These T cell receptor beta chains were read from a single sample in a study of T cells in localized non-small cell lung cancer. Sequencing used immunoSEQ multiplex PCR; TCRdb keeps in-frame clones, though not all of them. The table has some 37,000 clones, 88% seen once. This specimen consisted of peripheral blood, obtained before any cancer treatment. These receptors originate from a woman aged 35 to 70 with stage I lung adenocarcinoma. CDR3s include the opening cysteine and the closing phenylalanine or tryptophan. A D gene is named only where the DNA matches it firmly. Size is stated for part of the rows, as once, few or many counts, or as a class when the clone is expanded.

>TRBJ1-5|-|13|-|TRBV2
CASSRDGIGPQHF
TGTGCCAGCAGTCGAGATGGGATTGGGCCCCAGCATTTT
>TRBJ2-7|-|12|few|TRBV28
CAAGGRRYEQYF
TGTGCCGCCGGGGGGCGGAGGTACGAGCAGTACTTC
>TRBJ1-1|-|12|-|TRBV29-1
CALRGSNTEAFF
TGCGCCCTACGGGGTTCGAATACTGAAGCTTTCTTT
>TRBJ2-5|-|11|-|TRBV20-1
CSARGGETQYF
TGCAGTGCTAGAGGCGGGGAGACCCAGTACTTC
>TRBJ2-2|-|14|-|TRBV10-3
CAISESGYTGELFF
TGTGCCATCAGTGAGTCAGGATACACCGGGGAGCTGTTTTTT
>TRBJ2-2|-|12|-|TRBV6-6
CANSAGPGELFF
TGTGCCAACTCAGCTGGGCCCGGGGAGCTGTTTTTT
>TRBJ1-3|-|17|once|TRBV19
CASNSIVDGISGNTIYF
TGTGCCAGTAACTCTATTGTAGACGGAATCTCTGGAAACACCATATATTTT
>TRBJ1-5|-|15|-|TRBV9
CASSVGGTDGQPQHF
TGTGCCAGCAGCGTAGGGGGGACGGATGGTCAGCCCCAGCATTTT
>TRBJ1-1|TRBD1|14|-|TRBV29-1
CSVWKGQVDSEAFF
TGCAGCGTTTGGAAGGGACAGGTGGACTCTGAAGCTTTCTTT
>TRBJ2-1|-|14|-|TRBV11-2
CASTDRSSYNEQFF
TGTGCCAGCACAGACAGGAGCTCCTACAATGAGCAGTTCTTC
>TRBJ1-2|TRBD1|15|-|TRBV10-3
CAIRETGGYGYGYTF
TGTGCCATCAGGGAGACAGGGGGGTATGGCTATGGCTACACCTTC
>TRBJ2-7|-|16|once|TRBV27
CASSLLHGQMAYEQYF
TGTGCCAGCAGCCTCCTCCACGGACAAATGGCTTACGAGCAGTACTTC
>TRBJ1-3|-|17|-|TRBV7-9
CASSSPLGPHSGNTIYF
TGTGCCAGCAGCTCGCCCCTCGGGCCACACTCTGGAAACACCATATATTTT
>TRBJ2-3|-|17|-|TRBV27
CASSFYPTTGHPDTQYF
TGTGCCAGCAGCTTCTATCCCACAACAGGGCACCCAGATACGCAGTATTTT
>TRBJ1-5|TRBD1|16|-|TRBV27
CASSSSGQQDNQPQHF
TGTGCCAGCAGTTCCTCGGGACAGCAGGACAATCAGCCCCAGCATTTT
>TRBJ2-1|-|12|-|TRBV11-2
CASSLDRISKFF
TGTGCCAGCAGCTTAGATCGGATTAGCAAGTTCTTC
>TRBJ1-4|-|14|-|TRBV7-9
CASSLGRGSEKLFF
TGTGCCAGCAGCTTAGGACGCGGCAGTGAAAAACTGTTTTTT
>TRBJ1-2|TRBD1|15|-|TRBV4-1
CASSQPGQGNYGYTF
TGCGCCAGCTCCCAGCCGGGACAGGGGAACTATGGCTACACCTTC
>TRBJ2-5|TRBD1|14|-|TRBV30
CAWSIQGAKETQYF
TGTGCCTGGAGTATACAGGGGGCTAAAGAGACCCAGTACTTC
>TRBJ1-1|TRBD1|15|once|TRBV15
CATSGIAQGAPEAFF
TGTGCCACCAGCGGGATCGCACAGGGGGCCCCTGAAGCTTTCTTT
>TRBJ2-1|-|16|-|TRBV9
CASSVGVGLPYNEQFF
TGTGCCAGCAGCGTAGGAGTAGGACTTCCCTACAATGAGCAGTTCTTC
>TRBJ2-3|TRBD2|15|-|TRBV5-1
CASSPGTSGIDTQYF
TGCGCCAGCAGCCCCGGGACTAGCGGGATAGATACGCAGTATTTT
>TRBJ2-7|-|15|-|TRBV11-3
CARIQGPGRSYEQYF
TGTGCCAGGATACAGGGACCGGGGCGCTCCTACGAGCAGTACTTC
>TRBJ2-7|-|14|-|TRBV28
CASSLQGRGNEQYF
TGTGCCAGCAGTTTACAAGGCCGTGGGAACGAGCAGTACTTC
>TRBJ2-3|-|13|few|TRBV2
CASSAGLAGTQYF
TGTGCCAGCAGTGCCGGGCTAGCCGGTACGCAGTATTTT
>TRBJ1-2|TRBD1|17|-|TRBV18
CASSPIFGQGADYGYTF
TGTGCCAGCTCACCGATTTTCGGACAGGGCGCGGACTATGGCTACACCTTC
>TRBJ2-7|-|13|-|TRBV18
CASSQGRDNEQYF
TGTGCCAGCTCACAGGGGAGAGACAACGAGCAGTACTTC
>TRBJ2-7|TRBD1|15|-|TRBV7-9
CASSLTGGVFDEQYF
TGTGCCAGCAGCTTGACAGGGGGCGTTTTCGACGAGCAGTACTTC
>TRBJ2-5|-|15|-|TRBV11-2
CASSDRREGQETQYF
TGTGCCAGCAGCGATCGGCGGGAAGGGCAAGAGACCCAGTACTTC
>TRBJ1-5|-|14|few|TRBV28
CASSVGRGTQPQHF
TGTGCCAGCAGTGTGGGCCGGGGGACTCAGCCCCAGCATTTT
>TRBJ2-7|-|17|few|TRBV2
CASSAGRLQGTSYEQYF
TGTGCCAGCAGTGCGGGGAGGTTACAGGGGACCTCCTACGAGCAGTACTTC
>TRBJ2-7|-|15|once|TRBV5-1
CASSPTIRSSYEQYF
TGCGCCAGCAGCCCCACCATACGGAGCTCCTACGAGCAGTACTTC
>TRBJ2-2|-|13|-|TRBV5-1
CASSTAGGWELFF
TGCGCCAGCAGCACTGCAGGAGGTTGGGAGCTGTTTTTT
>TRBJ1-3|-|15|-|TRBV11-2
CASSLGGFSGNTIYF
TGTGCCAGCAGCTTAGGGGGTTTCTCTGGAAACACCATATATTTT
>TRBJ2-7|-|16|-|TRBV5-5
CASSRTGQTVSYEQYF
TGTGCCAGCAGCCGGACGGGTCAGACAGTCTCCTACGAGCAGTACTTC
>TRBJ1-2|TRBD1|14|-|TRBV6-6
CASSYGQGIYGYTF
TGTGCCAGCAGTTACGGACAGGGCATCTATGGCTACACCTTC
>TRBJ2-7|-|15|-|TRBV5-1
CASSLGDKSVHEQYF
TGCGCCAGCAGCTTGGGGGACAAATCAGTCCACGAGCAGTACTTC
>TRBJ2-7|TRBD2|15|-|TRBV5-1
CASRSTAGVEYEQYF
TGCGCCAGCAGATCTACAGCGGGAGTCGAGTACGAGCAGTACTTC
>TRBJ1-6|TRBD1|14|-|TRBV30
CAWSPGTANSPLHF
TGTGCCTGGAGTCCCGGGACAGCAAATTCACCCCTCCACTTT
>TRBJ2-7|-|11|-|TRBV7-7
CAVGDSYEQYF
TGTGCAGTTGGCGACTCCTACGAGCAGTACTTC
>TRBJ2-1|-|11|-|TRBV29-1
CSVEGYNEQFF
TGCAGCGTGGAGGGATACAATGAGCAGTTCTTC
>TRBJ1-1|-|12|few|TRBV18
CASSPRGPEAFF
TGTGCCAGCTCACCTCGGGGGCCTGAAGCTTTCTTT
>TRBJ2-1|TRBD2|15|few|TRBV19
CASSPGSGTYNEQFF
TGTGCCAGTAGTCCTGGTAGCGGGACCTACAATGAGCAGTTCTTC
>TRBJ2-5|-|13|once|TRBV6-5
CASTDLGSRTQYF
TGTGCCAGCACCGACCTCGGTTCAAGGACCCAGTACTTC
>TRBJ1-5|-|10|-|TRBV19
CASRWEPQHF
TGTGCCAGTCGGTGGGAACCCCAGCATTTT
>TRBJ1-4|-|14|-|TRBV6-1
CASSPLYREEKLFF
TGTGCCAGCAGTCCTTTATACAGGGAAGAAAAACTGTTTTTT
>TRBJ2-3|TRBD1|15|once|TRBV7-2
CASSFMGQGTDTQYF
TGTGCCAGCAGCTTTATGGGACAGGGTACAGATACGCAGTATTTT
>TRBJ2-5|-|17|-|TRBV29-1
CSVESVPKIPRGETQYF
TGCAGCGTTGAGAGCGTCCCAAAAATACCCCGGGGAGAGACCCAGTACTTC
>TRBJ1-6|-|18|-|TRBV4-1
CASSQEGVLSSYNSPLHF
TGCGCCAGCAGCCAAGAGGGGGTTCTTAGCTCCTATAATTCACCCCTCCACTTT
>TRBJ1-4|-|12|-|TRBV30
CAWGRGSGKLFF
TGTGCCTGGGGACGGGGATCCGGAAAACTGTTTTTT
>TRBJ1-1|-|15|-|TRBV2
CASSATATPGTEAFF
TGTGCCAGCAGTGCTACAGCTACCCCGGGGACTGAAGCTTTCTTT
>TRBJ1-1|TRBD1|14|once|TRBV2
CASRGTGRNTEAFF
TGTGCCAGCAGAGGGACAGGGAGGAACACTGAAGCTTTCTTT
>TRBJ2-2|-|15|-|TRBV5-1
CASSSGTRNTGELFF
TGCGCCAGCAGCTCCGGGACCAGGAACACCGGGGAGCTGTTTTTT